These T cell receptor beta chains were read from a single sample in a study of graft-versus-host responses after intestinal transplantation. The data were produced by immunoSEQ multiplex PCR, yet TCRdb's version contains in-frame clones alone and is incomplete. The sample holds around 99,000 clones, 85% to 95% seen once. Their antigens are not known. The sample here was unstimulated CD8+ T cells sorted from spleen or lymph node cells, taken before intestinal transplant. The receptors here all came from a human donor who received an intestinal transplant. CDR3s include the opening cysteine and the closing phenylalanine or tryptophan. Fields, in order: clone size, CDR3 length, J gene, V gene, D gene, CDR3 DNA, CDR3 protein. D genes are given only for firm matches. Size is stated for part of the rows, as once, few or many counts, or as a class when the clone is expanded.

- 14 TRBJ1-1 TRBV13 - TGTGCCAGCAGCTCCGGGACTGCGAACACTGAAGCTTTCTTT CASSSGTANTEAFF
- 13 TRBJ2-7 TRBV4-3 - TGCGCCAGCAGCCAAGTCCGGGGGTGGGAGCAGTACTTC CASSQVRGWEQYF
- 17 TRBJ2-5 TRBV7-2 TRBD2 TGTGCCAGCAGCCCCTCGGAGCGGGGGCCCGCTTCGGGGACCCAGTACTTC CASSPSERGPASGTQYF
- 12 TRBJ1-2 TRBV19 TRBD1 TGTGCCAGTCTAACAGGGGGCGAAGGCTACACCTTC CASLTGGEGYTF
- 13 TRBJ2-3 TRBV7-9 - TGTGCCAGCAGCTCTCCGTCGGCAGATACGCAGTATTTT CASSSPSADTQYF
- 11 TRBJ2-2 TRBV7-9 - TGTGCCAGCAGCTTCGGGGGGGAGCTGTTTTTT CASSFGGELFF
- 15 TRBJ1-2 TRBV14 - TGTGCCAGCAGCCAAGCTGTAAAAAGTTTGAGAGGCTACACCTTC CASSQAVKSLRGYTF
- 16 TRBJ2-2 TRBV12-5 TRBD2 TGTGCTAGTGGTTTGGGAGCGGGGGTGAACACCGGGGAGCTGTTTTTT CASGLGAGVNTGELFF
- 16 TRBJ2-1 TRBV4-3 TRBD1 TGCGCCAGCAGCCAAGACCTCGGGACAGGCGACAATGAGCAGTTCTTC CASSQDLGTGDNEQFF
few 16 TRBJ1-5 TRBV2 - TGTGCCAGCAGTGAAAGGCCTCTCGGGGGCAATCAGCCCCAGCATTTT CASSERPLGGNQPQHF
- 15 TRBJ2-1 TRBV4-1 TRBD2 TGCGCCAGCACGAGTAGCGGGGACTCCTACAATGAGCAGTTCTTC CASTSSGDSYNEQFF
few 14 TRBJ1-4 TRBV19 - TGTGCCACCCAGCGGACAGTCGGTAATGAAAAACTGTTTTTT CATQRTVGNEKLFF
- 14 TRBJ1-2 TRBV19 TRBD1 TGTGCCAGTAGTGTAAGGGACAGAAACTATGGCTACACCTTC CASSVRDRNYGYTF
- 11 TRBJ2-7 TRBV27 - TGTGCCAGCGGGAGCTCCTACGAGCAGTACTTC CASGSSYEQYF
- 14 TRBJ2-5 TRBV7-2 - TGTGCCAGCAGCTTGTACCTCGCGGGGGAGACCCAGTACTTC CASSLYLAGETQYF
- 15 TRBJ1-1 TRBV7-8 TRBD1 TGTGCCAGCAGCTTTACAGGGGAAGGTCACACTGAAGCTTTCTTT CASSFTGEGHTEAFF
- 16 TRBJ2-7 TRBV7-8 TRBD2 TGTGCCAGCAGCTTAGAGGGTCTAGCGGACTTTTACGAGCAGTACTTC CASSLEGLADFYEQYF
- 14 TRBJ1-2 TRBV4-3 TRBD1 TGCGCCAGCAGCCCGGCACAGGGGACCTATGGCTACACCTTC CASSPAQGTYGYTF
- 16 TRBJ2-3 TRBV10-3 TRBD2 TGTGCCATCAGTGAGGCTAGCGGGGGCCTCACAGATACGCAGTATTTT CAISEASGGLTDTQYF
- 14 TRBJ2-3 TRBV13 TRBD2 TGTGCCAGCAGCTTAGGGCGGGGGGCAGATACGCAGTATTTT CASSLGRGADTQYF